This T cell receptor beta chain was found in a study of blood T cell repertoires in COVID-19. Background on the study: Samples representing acute and convalescent COVID-19 were sourced from the United States, Italy and Spain. The cDNA or gDNA used as material had been derived from T cells, B-cell-depleted T cells, or PBMCs.

Source study methods: For nucleated cells, counts were estimated from reference gene primer amplification. Libraries were prepared by immunoSEQ multiplex PCR; TCRdb keeps only in-frame clonotypes and omits some of them. V, J and clone size are taken as reported in that table, and D and trimming were inferred from the DNA itself. The profile shows roughly 250,000 clones, approximately 82% of them singletons. This clone turned up a few times. The germline V gene encodes CDR1 SGHRS and CDR2 YFSETQ. The CDR3 consists of 13 residues. The V gene end was trimmed by 4 bases and the J gene end by 6 bases; junction bases not matched to a gene: 5.

Specimen: peripheral blood. The V gene is TRBV5-1, the J gene TRBJ2-7; 9 positions agree with TRBD1. This receptor was identified in a woman of 80 years or more with acute or convalescent COVID-19. As DNA, the CDR3 is TGCGCCAGCAGCAGGACAGGGGAAGGCGAGCAGTACTTC. This gives the protein CASSRTGEGEQYF.